These 21 T cell receptor beta chains share one sample of origin, sequenced in a study of cytomegalovirus exposure and HLA in healthy donors (dated by TCRdb to 2016 to 2017). Library prep was done by the immunoSEQ multiplex PCR assay. For the multiplex PCR, a mixture combining 60 forward primers for TCR Vbeta segments and 13 reverse primers for TCR Jbeta segments was used. TCRdb took over this immuneACCESS table, retaining in-frame rearrangements with V and J assigned. Such tables are incomplete; in checked studies, under half of the missing clones stem from an unresolved V gene, and the remainder is unexplained. For this sample the table gives roughly 100,000 clones, of which 55% to 80% were detected only once. The ten most abundant clones make up about 4.9% of the sample. The sequenced sample consisted of PBMCs. These receptors came from a human donor in good health.

This clone was detected a few times. The chain carries TRBV5-4 and TRBJ2-3; 8 bases align to TRBD2. This CDR3 region has 15 residues. The V gene end was trimmed by 2 bases and the J gene end by 2 bases; junction bases not matched to a gene: 4. Germline CDR1 SGHNT, CDR2 YYREEE (reference sequence). In nucleotides, the CDR3 is TGTGCCAGCAGCTTTACACTAGCGGACACAGATACGCAGTATTTT. Residues: CASSFTLADTDTQYF.

The chain is built from TRBV18 and TRBJ2-5; possibly TRBD2 for D (7 bases). The CDR3 loop spans 17 amino acids. Germline V gene lookup returns CDR1 KGHSH and CDR2 LQKENI. V lost 5 bases, J lost 2 bases, and 21 bases lay in between. This CDR3 is CASSSTTGRGPQETQYF. CDR3 nucleotides: TGTGCCAGCTCATCAACTACAGGGAGGGGTCCTCAAGAGACCCAGTACTTC.

This clone has a handful of counts. The chain links TRBV28 to TRBJ1-1; maybe TRBD1 (5 bases). Germline-derived CDR1 and CDR2 are MDHEN and SYDVKM. Trimming took 7 bases from V and 4 from J, leaving 13 bases between them. This CDR3 is 13 amino acids long. The CDR3 loop is CASMIGASTEAFF. CDR3 in DNA: TGTGCCAGCATGATAGGGGCTAGCACTGAAGCTTTCTTT.

The chain carries TRBV2 and TRBJ1-2, with 12 bases lining up with TRBD1. CDR1 is SNHLY, CDR2 FYNNEI, per germline. The junction had 15 bases not matched to a gene; V was cut back by 8 bases and J by 5 bases. The CDR3 is 17 residues long. CDR3 sequence: CASDEVGTGGGWYGYTF. The CDR3 region has the DNA TGTGCCAGCGATGAGGTTGGGACAGGGGGCGGATGGTATGGCTACACCTTC.

The count of this clone is one. The J gene is TRBJ1-1, the V gene TRBV15; D is uncertain. Germline values: CDR1 LNHNV, CDR2 YYDKDF (reference sequence). V was trimmed by 2 bases and J by 2 bases, leaving 9 bases between them. The CDR3 has 14 amino acids. The CDR3 loop is CATSRPDSNTEAFF. The CDR3 DNA sequence: TGTGCCACCAGCAGACCGGACTCAAACACTGAAGCTTTCTTT.

The V call is TRBV7-2, the J call TRBJ2-1; 8 bases fit TRBD2. Germline-derived CDR1 and CDR2 are SGHTA and FQGNSA. The V and J ends lost 5 bases and 7 bases, in that order; junction bases with no gene match: 13. The CDR3 runs to 16 residues. CDR3 DNA sequence: TGTGCCAGCAGCATATCCGGGACTAGGAAGCCGAATGAGCAGTTCTTC. Encoded protein: CASSISGTRKPNEQFF.

This rearrangement joins TRBV5-6 to TRBJ2-7; 8 bases agree with TRBD2. CDR1 SGHDT and CDR2 YYEEEE come from the germline V gene. CDR3 length equals 15 residues. The J segment lost 6 bases and the V segment lost 0 bases, leaving 8 bases of the junction unmatched. CDR3 nucleotide sequence: TGTGCCAGCAGCTTGGGGGTAGCGGGGTCTCCCGAGCAGTACTTC. Its translation: CASSLGVAGSPEQYF.

The chain uses TRBV7-8 and TRBJ1-2; D may be TRBD1 (5 bases). Germline lookup yields CDR1 SGHVS and CDR2 FQNEAQ. V was pared by 5 bases and J by 3 bases, with 19 bases between. The CDR3 covers 16 residues. The DNA for the CDR3 is TGTGCCAGCAGCACCCTCGACAGAAAGAATTACTATGGCTACACCTTC. Translation: CASSTLDRKNYYGYTF.

The table lists this clone with a few counts. The chain recombines TRBV6-6 with TRBJ1-1; 7 bases line up with TRBD1. The junction had 17 bases not matched to a gene; V was cut back by 6 bases and J by 10 bases. The CDR3 totals 15 residues. CDR1 is MNHNY, CDR2 SVGAGI, per germline (reference sequence). The CDR3 sequence is CASRGGQEGQIGAFF. The DNA for the CDR3 is TGTGCCAGCAGGGGCGGACAGGAGGGACAAATTGGAGCTTTCTTT.

The chain employs TRBV27 and TRBJ2-3, with 7 nucleotides matching TRBD2. Trimming at V came to 6 bases and at J to 0 bases, leaving 9 bases not matched to a gene. Germline lookup yields CDR1 MNHEY and CDR2 SMNVEV (reference sequence). The CDR3 loop spans 16 amino acids. CDR3: CASSLYSGFSTDTQYF. DNA of the CDR3: TGTGCCAGCAGCCTATATAGCGGGTTTAGCACAGATACGCAGTATTTT.

The sample holds a few counts of this clone. The chain joins TRBV6-1 to TRBJ2-1, with TRBD2 matching over 11 bases. Unmatched junction bases numbered 2, after V lost 4 bases and J lost 3 bases. This CDR3 contains 15 residues. Per the germline V gene, CDR1 is MNHNS and CDR2 is SASEGT. DNA of the CDR3: TGTGCCAGCAGTGTACTAGCGGGGGACTACAATGAGCAGTTCTTC. It specifies CASSVLAGDYNEQFF.

The gene calls are TRBV5-1 and TRBJ2-3; D gene unclear. Germline V gives CDR1 SGHRS, CDR2 YFSETQ. Trimming pared 0 bases from V and 0 bases from J, leaving 11 bases between. This CDR3 comprises 16 residues. Here the CDR3 reads CASSLGRPVSTDTQYF. CDR3 DNA: TGCGCCAGCAGCTTGGGGCGGCCAGTTAGCACAGATACGCAGTATTTT.

The V and J genes are TRBV19 and TRBJ1-3, with D possibly TRBD1 on 6 matching bases. The germline V gene has CDR1 LNHDA and CDR2 SQIVND (reference sequence). V lost 5 bases to trimming and J lost 2 bases, with 10 bases between them. The CDR3 is 14 residues long. CDR3 sequence reads: CASSYRDTGNTIYF. For the CDR3, the DNA is TGTGCCAGTAGTTACCGGGACACTGGAAACACCATATATTTT.

The chain recombines TRBV5-4 with TRBJ2-5; TRBD1 matches 9 bases. CDR1 and CDR2 from the germline V gene are SGHNT and YYREEE (reference sequence). This CDR3 is 13 amino acids long. The junction had 5 bases not matched to a gene; V was cut back by 6 bases and J by 5 bases. The CDR3 nucleotides are TGTGCCAGCACGGGACAGGGTCGGGAGACCCAGTACTTC. It specifies CASTGQGRETQYF. Complete variable domain (other parts from reference TRBV5-4 and TRBJ2-5): ETGVTQSPTHLIKTRGQQVTLRCSSQSGHNTVSWYQQALGQGPQFIFQYYREEENGRGNFPPRFSGLQFPNYSSELNVNALELDDSALYLCASTGQGRETQYFGPGTRLLVL.

This sequence joins TRBV15 and TRBJ2-1; D may be TRBD2 (6 bases). The V gene's germline CDR1 is LNHNV and CDR2 YYDKDF (reference sequence). The germline V and J ends were trimmed by 3 bases and 12 bases, with 21 bases remaining between them. The CDR3 runs 15 residues. The CDR3 bases are TGTGCCACCAGCAGGCCCGGGACTGGCCTCATAGGGCAGTTCTTC. Amino acids: CATSRPGTGLIGQFF. Using reference TRBV15 and TRBJ2-1 for the parts outside the CDR3, the full variable domain is DAMVIQNPRYQVTQFGKPVTLSCSQTLNHNVMYWYQQKSSQAPKLLFHYYDKDFNNEADTPDNFQSRRPNTSFCFLDIRSPGLGDTAMYLCATSRPGTGLIGQFFGPGTRLTVL.

CDR3 region: CASSSAEKLFF. In nucleotides, the CDR3 is TGTGCCAGTAGTAGTGCGGAAAAACTGTTTTTT. The chain has TRBV19 and TRBJ1-4; no clear D gene. The germline CDR1 and CDR2 sequences are LNHDA and SQIVND (reference sequence). The V gene lost 4 bases and the J gene lost 8 bases, with 5 bases spanning the gap. CDR3 size: 11 residues.

The gene calls are TRBV19 and TRBJ2-1, with 11 bases lining up with TRBD2. CDR1 and CDR2 (germline): LNHDA, SQIVND (reference sequence). Trimming cost V 6 bases and J 6 bases; bases outside gene matches: 7. The CDR3 totals 15 residues. CDR3 bases: TGTGCCAGTAGCTACGGGACTAGCGGTTCCAATGAGCAGTTCTTC. Its protein is CASSYGTSGSNEQFF.

The chain links TRBV29-1 to TRBJ2-2; D is perhaps TRBD2 (6 bases). CDR3 length equals 12 residues. Germline assignment: CDR1 SQVTM and CDR2 ANQGSEA. Trimming pared 7 bases from V and 8 bases from J, leaving 14 bases between. CDR3 sequence: CSGTRRGGELFF. CDR3 DNA sequence: TGCAGCGGAACTCGGAGGGGTGGGGAGCTGTTTTTT.

V gene TRBV6-1 combines with J gene TRBJ1-5, with D possibly being TRBD1 (5 bases). CDR3 length: 13 amino acids. Trimming removed 8 bases at V and 6 bases at J, with 14 bases between. Germline values: CDR1 MNHNS, CDR2 SASEGT. CDR3 DNA sequence: TGTGCCAGCGCCACGGGGGATCTTCAGCCCCAGCATTTT. Translated: CASATGDLQPQHF.

The rearrangement uses TRBV9 and TRBJ2-7, with 7 bases lining up with TRBD2. The CDR3 is 15 amino acids. The germline V gene encodes CDR1 SGDLS and CDR2 YYNGEE. Trimming removed 2 bases from V and 2 bases from J; junction bases left unmatched: 7. The CDR3 is CASSVGLGETYEQYF. In nucleotides, the CDR3 is TGTGCCAGCAGCGTTGGACTAGGAGAGACCTACGAGCAGTACTTC. The complete variable domain, with remaining parts taken from reference TRBV9 and TRBJ2-7, reads DSGVTQTPKHLITATGQRVTLRCSPRSGDLSVYWYQQSLDQGLQFLIQYYNGEERAKGNILERFSAQQFPDLHSELNLSSLELGDSALYFCASSVGLGETYEQYFGPGTRLTVT.

The chain uses TRBV27 and TRBJ2-2, with 8 bases aligning to TRBD1. The CDR3 consists of 15 residues. The V and J ends lost 6 bases and 6 bases, in that order; junction bases with no gene match: 9. The V gene's germline CDR1 is MNHEY and CDR2 SMNVEV (reference sequence). CDR3 nucleotide sequence: TGTGCCAGCAGCGACCGACAGGGGTTGGCCGGGGAGCTGTTTTTT. Translated: CASSDRQGLAGELFF.